This section outlines one TCR beta chain sequence together with its context. The antigen is undetermined. The data are from a study of cytomegalovirus exposure and HLA in healthy donors. Points from the study as a whole: Some V segments could not be told apart, so they were left out, TRBV6-2 and TRBV6-3 among them. Reported performance of the classifier showed diagnosis of cytomegalovirus status with high specificity and sensitivity. By a later analysis, the bulk of CMV-associated TCR beta chains appeared HLA-restricted.

Per the germline V gene, CDR1 is SGHTA and CDR2 is FQGTGA. Trimming cost V 2 bases and J 5 bases; bases outside gene matches: 0. The CDR3 is 15 amino acids. The PCR had 60 Vbeta and 13 Jbeta primers. As processed by the authors: Unique TCR beta chains numbered 80 million to 95 million in a later analysis, with roughly 11 million shared. Assay: immunoSEQ multiplex PCR; the TCRdb copy retains only in-frame clones and omits some. V, J and clone size were drawn from that table, and D and trimming were deduced from the DNA. The sample lists 150,000 to 160,000 clones, 70% to 90% occurring once. The sequence was obtained from a woman between 40 and 55 years old in good health and CMV-seropositive. Sequenced input: PBMCs. V is TRBV7-3 and J is TRBJ2-2; 12 nucleotides line up with TRBD2. The CDR3 DNA follows: TGTGCCAGCAGCTTACTAGCGGGAGGGACCGGGGAGCTGTTTTTT. As protein: CASSLLAGGTGELFF.